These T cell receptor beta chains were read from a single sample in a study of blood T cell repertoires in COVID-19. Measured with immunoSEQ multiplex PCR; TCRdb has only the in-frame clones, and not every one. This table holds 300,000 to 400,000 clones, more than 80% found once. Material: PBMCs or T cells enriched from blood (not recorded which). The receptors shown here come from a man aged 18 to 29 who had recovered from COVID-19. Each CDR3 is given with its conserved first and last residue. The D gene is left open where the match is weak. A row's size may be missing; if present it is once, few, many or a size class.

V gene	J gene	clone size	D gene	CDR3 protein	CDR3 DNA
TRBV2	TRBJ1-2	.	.	CASSAQGIGGYTF	TGTGCCAGCAGCGCCCAGGGGATTGGTGGCTACACCTTC
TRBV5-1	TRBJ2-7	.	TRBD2	CASTRTSGGDEQYF	TGCGCCAGCACCCGGACTAGCGGGGGCGACGAGCAGTACTTC
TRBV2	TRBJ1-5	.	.	CASKRQIGGPQHF	TGTGCCAGCAAGAGGCAGATCGGAGGGCCCCAGCATTTT
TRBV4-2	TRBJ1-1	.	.	CASSPHPPDSTEAFF	TGTGCCAGCAGCCCCCATCCACCGGACAGCACTGAAGCTTTCTTT
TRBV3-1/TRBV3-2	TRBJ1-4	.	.	CASSTTASEKLFF	TGTGCCAGCAGCACCACAGCCAGTGAAAAACTGTTTTTT
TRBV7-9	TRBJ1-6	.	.	CASSSGTPNSPLHF	TGTGCCAGCAGCTCCGGGACACCCAATTCACCCCTCCACTTT
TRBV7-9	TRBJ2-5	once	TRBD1	CASSLADRGLLETQYF	TGTGCCAGCAGCTTAGCGGACAGGGGGCTCTTAGAGACCCAGTACTTC
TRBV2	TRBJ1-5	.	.	CASSEGRSNQPQHF	TGTGCCAGCAGCGAAGGCCGGTCCAATCAGCCCCAGCATTTT
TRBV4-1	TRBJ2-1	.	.	CASRGLYEADEQFF	TGCGCCAGCAGGGGACTCTACGAGGCCGATGAGCAGTTCTTC
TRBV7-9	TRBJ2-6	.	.	CASSYSPGANVLTF	TGTGCCAGCAGCTACTCACCTGGGGCCAACGTCCTGACTTTC
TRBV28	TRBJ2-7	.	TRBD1	CASSSQDRASHEQYF	TGTGCCAGCAGTTCACAGGACAGGGCTTCCCACGAGCAGTACTTC
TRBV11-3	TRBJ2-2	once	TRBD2	CASALSSGGSLRELFF	TGTGCCAGCGCTCTTTCTAGCGGGGGGTCCCTGAGGGAGCTGTTTTTT
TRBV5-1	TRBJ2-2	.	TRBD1	CASSLGTGVTGELFF	TGCGCCAGCAGCTTAGGGACAGGGGTCACCGGGGAGCTGTTTTTT
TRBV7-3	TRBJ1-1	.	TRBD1	CASSSGTGWTEAFF	TGTGCCAGCAGCTCCGGGACAGGATGGACTGAAGCTTTCTTT
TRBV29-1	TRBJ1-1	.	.	CSVSGTEAFF	TGCAGCGTTTCGGGAACTGAAGCTTTCTTT
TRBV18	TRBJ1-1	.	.	CASSPGLANTEAFF	TGTGCCAGCTCCCCGGGACTGGCGAACACTGAAGCTTTCTTT
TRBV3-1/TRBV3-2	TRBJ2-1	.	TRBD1	CASSPGQGTINEQFF	TGTGCCAGCAGCCCAGGACAGGGGACAATAAATGAGCAGTTCTTC
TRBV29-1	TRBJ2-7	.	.	CSVGSSTYEQYF	TGCAGCGTTGGTTCTTCTACCTACGAGCAGTACTTC
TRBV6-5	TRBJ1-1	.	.	CATRPDQVNTEAFF	TGTGCCACCAGGCCAGATCAGGTGAACACTGAAGCTTTCTTT
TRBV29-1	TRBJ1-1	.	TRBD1	CSVEGQGATEAFF	TGCAGCGTTGAAGGACAGGGCGCCACTGAAGCTTTCTTT
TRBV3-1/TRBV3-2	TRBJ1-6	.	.	CASNPGGKSPLHF	TGTGCCAGCAACCCCGGGGGGAAGTCACCCCTCCACTTT
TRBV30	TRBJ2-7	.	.	CAWGPDAYEQYF	TGTGCCTGGGGGCCAGATGCCTACGAGCAGTACTTC
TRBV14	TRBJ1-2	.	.	CASSQGRGPTVGYTF	TGTGCCAGCAGCCAAGGGCGGGGGCCCACGGTTGGCTACACCTTC
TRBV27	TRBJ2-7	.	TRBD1	CASSGQGSYEQYF	TGTGCCAGCAGTGGACAGGGCTCCTACGAGCAGTACTTC
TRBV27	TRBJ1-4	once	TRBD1	CASSSGQFLGEKLFF	TGTGCCAGCAGTTCGGGACAGTTCTTAGGGGAAAAACTGTTTTTT
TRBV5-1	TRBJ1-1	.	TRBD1	CASSQGQGGLTEAFF	TGCGCCAGCAGCCAGGGACAGGGTGGGCTCACTGAAGCTTTCTTT
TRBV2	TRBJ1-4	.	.	CASSVFGAYEKLFF	TGTGCCAGCAGTGTATTTGGGGCTTATGAAAAACTGTTTTTT
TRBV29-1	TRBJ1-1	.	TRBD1	CSGLDRGVGTEAFF	TGCAGCGGCCTCGACAGGGGTGTTGGCACTGAAGCTTTCTTT
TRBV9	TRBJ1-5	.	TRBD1	CASSGGQGSNQPQHF	TGTGCCAGCAGCGGGGGACAGGGTAGCAATCAGCCCCAGCATTTT
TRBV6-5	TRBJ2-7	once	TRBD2	CASSLRGGTYEQYF	TGTGCCAGCAGTTTACGCGGGGGGACCTACGAGCAGTACTTC
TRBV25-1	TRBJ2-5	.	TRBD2	CASSEAGGASGRETQYF	TGTGCCAGCAGTGAAGCAGGAGGGGCTAGCGGGAGAGAGACCCAGTACTTC
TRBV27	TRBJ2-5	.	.	CASSAAEGETQYF	TGTGCCAGCAGTGCGGCTGAAGGAGAGACCCAGTACTTC
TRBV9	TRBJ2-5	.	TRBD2	CASSVAAGGHKETQYF	TGTGCCAGCAGCGTAGCAGCGGGGGGACATAAAGAGACCCAGTACTTC
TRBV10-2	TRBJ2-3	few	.	CASRRGDTQYF	TGCGCCAGCAGACGAGGAGATACGCAGTATTTT
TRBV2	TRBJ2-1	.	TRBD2	CASSDWASGGYNEQFF	TGTGCCAGCAGTGATTGGGCTAGCGGGGGGTACAATGAGCAGTTCTTC
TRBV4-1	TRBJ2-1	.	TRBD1	CASRPDAQGVLYNEQFF	TGCGCCAGCAGACCTGACGCACAGGGGGTGCTTTACAATGAGCAGTTCTTC
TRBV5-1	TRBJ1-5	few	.	CASSLGAHNQPQHF	TGCGCCAGCAGCTTGGGAGCGCACAATCAGCCCCAGCATTTT
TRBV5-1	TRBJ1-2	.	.	CASSLTDSGAYGYTF	TGCGCCAGCAGCTTGACGGACAGCGGGGCCTATGGCTACACCTTC
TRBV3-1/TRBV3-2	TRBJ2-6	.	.	CASSQDGTGLTGANVLTF	TGTGCCAGCAGCCAAGATGGAACAGGGCTCACTGGGGCCAACGTCCTGACTTTC
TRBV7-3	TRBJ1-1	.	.	CASSSTAAGFTEAFF	TGTGCCAGCAGCTCCACGGCCGCAGGGTTCACTGAAGCTTTCTTT
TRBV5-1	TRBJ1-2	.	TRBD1	CASSRQGEGSYGYTF	TGCGCCAGCAGCAGACAGGGGGAGGGGAGCTATGGCTACACCTTC
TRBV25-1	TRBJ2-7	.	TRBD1	CASSGGTGGWLAYEQYF	TGTGCCAGCAGCGGAGGGACAGGCGGCTGGCTGGCCTACGAGCAGTACTTC
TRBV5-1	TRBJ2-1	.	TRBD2	CASSPFLSGTSGEGEQFF	TGCGCCAGCAGCCCGTTCCTATCCGGGACTAGCGGGGAGGGTGAGCAGTTCTTC
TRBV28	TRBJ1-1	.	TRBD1	CASSVRGTGTEAFF	TGTGCCAGCAGTGTACGGGGGACAGGGACTGAAGCTTTCTTT
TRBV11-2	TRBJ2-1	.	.	CASSLRDEQFF	TGTGCCAGCAGCCTCAGGGATGAGCAGTTCTTC
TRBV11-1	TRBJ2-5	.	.	CASCRGEVETQYF	TGTGCCAGCTGCAGGGGGGAGGTAGAGACCCAGTACTTC
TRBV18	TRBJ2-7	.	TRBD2	CASSPSSGGSYEQYF	TGTGCCAGCTCTCCCTCTAGCGGGGGGAGTTACGAGCAGTACTTC
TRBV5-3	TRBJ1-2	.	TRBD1	CARSWGRSRTGGFSYGYTF	TGTGCCAGAAGCTGGGGGCGGAGCCGGACAGGGGGTTTCTCTTATGGCTACACCTTC
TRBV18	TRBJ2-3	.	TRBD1	CASSPPLVPGTEDTDTQYF	TGTGCCAGCTCACCTCCTCTAGTCCCAGGGACAGAAGACACAGATACGCAGTATTTT
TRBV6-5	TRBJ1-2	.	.	CASTRSQNYGYTF	TGTGCCAGCACGAGATCTCAAAACTATGGCTACACCTTC
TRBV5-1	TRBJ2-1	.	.	CASSRDRLGVVF	TGCGCCAGCAGCCGGGATCGACTAGGTGTGGTCTTC
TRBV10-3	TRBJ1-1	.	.	CAISEYGGNEAFF	TGTGCCATCAGTGAGTACGGGGGGAATGAAGCTTTCTTT
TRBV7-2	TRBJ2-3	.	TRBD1	CASSTAGQAITDTQYF	TGTGCCAGCAGCACCGCAGGACAGGCCATCACAGATACGCAGTATTTT
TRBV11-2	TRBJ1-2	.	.	CASIELGGLNYGYTF	TGTGCCAGCATCGAACTTGGGGGGTTAAACTATGGCTACACCTTC
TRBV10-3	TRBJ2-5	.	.	CAISYQNPQETQYF	TGTGCCATCAGTTACCAGAACCCCCAAGAGACCCAGTACTTC
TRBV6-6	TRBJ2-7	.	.	CASSYAALDSTGQYF	TGTGCCAGCAGTTACGCGGCTCTGGACAGTACGGGGCAGTACTTC
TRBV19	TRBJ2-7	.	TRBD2	CASTPTSGRSSEQYF	TGTGCCAGTACCCCAACTAGCGGGAGATCATCCGAGCAGTACTTC
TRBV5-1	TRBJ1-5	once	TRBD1	CASSSGTGGGNQPQHF	TGCGCCAGCAGCTCCGGGACAGGGGGAGGCAATCAGCCCCAGCATTTT
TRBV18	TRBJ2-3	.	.	CASSSRERDTQYF	TGTGCCAGCTCAAGCCGGGAGCGGGATACGCAGTATTTT